This paragraph covers one T cell receptor beta chain sequence. What it binds is not known. Germline and genes here are mouse. The read terminates 1 residue before the CDR3 end, so the remaining end is supplied by the germline J gene. Noted time point: mouse harvest day 7 after allogeneic transplant. Tail vein injection delivered 10^7 T-cell-depleted bone marrow cells and 10^6 splenic CD5+ T cells. B6 (H2b) cells into BALB/c (H2d) mice; tissues taken at day 7 or 14. The source of the sample is a study of tissue T cells after allogeneic stem cell transplantation. There are 11 residues in the CDR3. J was trimmed by 10 bases and V by 5 bases; bases with no gene match: 3. Germline CDR1 is GFQATS and CDR2 is STVNSAI. Whole-study results and caveats: TCR repertoires tracked anatomic similarity, regardless of disease or transplant status. The study did not identify alloreactive or antigen-specific tissue TCRs, and some clones might be persisting host cells. Motif-based clustering found tissue-specific repertoire signatures shared across patients, though few clones were shared.

The table came from immunoSEQ multiplex PCR; TCRdb's copy has only in-frame clones and leaves some out. This sample has roughly 9,500 clones, with roughly 45% found just once. This chain joins TRBV20 and TRBJ1-1; the match to TRBD1 covers 11 bases. Sequencing was carried out using gut tissue. This clonotype was sampled from a female BALB/c mouse given C57BL/6 T cells with graft-versus-host disease after an allogeneic hematopoietic cell transplant. CDR3: CGAGQGARVFF. CDR3 DNA, as far as it was read: TGTGGTGCTGGACAGGGGGCACGAGTCTTC.